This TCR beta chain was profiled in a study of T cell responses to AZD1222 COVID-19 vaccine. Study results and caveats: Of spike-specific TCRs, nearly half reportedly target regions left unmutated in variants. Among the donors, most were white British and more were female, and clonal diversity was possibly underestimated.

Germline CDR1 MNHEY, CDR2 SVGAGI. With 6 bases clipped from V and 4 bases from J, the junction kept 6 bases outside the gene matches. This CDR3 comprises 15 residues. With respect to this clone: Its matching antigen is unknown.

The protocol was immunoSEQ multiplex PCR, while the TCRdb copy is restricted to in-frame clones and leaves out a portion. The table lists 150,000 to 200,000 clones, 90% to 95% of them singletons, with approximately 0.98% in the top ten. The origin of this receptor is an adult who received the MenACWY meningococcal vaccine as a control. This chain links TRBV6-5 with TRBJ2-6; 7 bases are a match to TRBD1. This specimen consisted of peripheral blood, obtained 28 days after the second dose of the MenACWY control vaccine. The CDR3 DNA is TGTGCCAGCAGGATAGACAGGGCCGGGGCCAACGTCCTGACTTTC. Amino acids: CASRIDRAGANVLTF.